This paragraph covers one T cell receptor (beta chain) sequence. Antigen: not known. This record belongs to a study of cytomegalovirus exposure and HLA in healthy donors. Study-wide results and caveats: The authors excluded some V segments, including TRBV6-2 and TRBV6-3, as indistinguishable. In vitro testing confirmed three CMV-associated chains as specific for CMV antigens. TCR beta chains numbering approximately 150 were designated cytomegalovirus-associated.

CDR1 and CDR2 from the germline V gene are SNHLY and FYNNEI. The CDR3 length is 17 residues. V was pared by 6 bases and J by 2 bases, with 10 bases of the junction left unmatched. Nominal health characterized the donors when sampled, though unrecorded immune exposures were likely. The PCR made use of 60 Vbeta and 13 Jbeta primers. Here immunoSEQ multiplex PCR was the method, and the copy in TCRdb shows in-frame clones only, minus some. The sample yields about 250,000 clones, around 80% seen once. This sequence joins TRBV2 and TRBJ2-1; 10 bases fit TRBD2. Sequenced material: PBMCs. The sequence came from a boy aged 5-17 years in good health and CMV-seronegative. CDR3: CASRLAWTSGTYNEQFF. In nucleotides, the CDR3 is TGTGCCAGCAGATTAGCCTGGACTAGCGGAACCTACAATGAGCAGTTCTTC. The full variable domain, rest sourced from reference TRBV2 and TRBJ2-1, is EPEVTQTPSHQVTQMGQEVILRCVPISNHLYFYWYRQILGQKVEFLVSFYNNEISEKSEIFDDQFSVERPDGSNFTLKIRSTKLEDSAMYFCASRLAWTSGTYNEQFFGPGTRLTVL.